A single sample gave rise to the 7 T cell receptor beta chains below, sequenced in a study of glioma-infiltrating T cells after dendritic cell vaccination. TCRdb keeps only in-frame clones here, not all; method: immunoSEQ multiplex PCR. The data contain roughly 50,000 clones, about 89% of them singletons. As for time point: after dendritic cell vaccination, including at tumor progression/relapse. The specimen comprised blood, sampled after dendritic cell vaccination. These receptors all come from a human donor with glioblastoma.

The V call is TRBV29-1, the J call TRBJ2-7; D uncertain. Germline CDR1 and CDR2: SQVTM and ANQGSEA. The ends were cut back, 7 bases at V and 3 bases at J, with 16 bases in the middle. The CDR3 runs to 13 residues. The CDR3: CSAALRRGYEQYF. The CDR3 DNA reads TGCAGCGCCGCTCTGAGGAGAGGCTACGAGCAGTACTTC.

CDR3 protein: CASSLTRTGSGELFF. In DNA, the CDR3 is TGTGCCAGCAGCTTAACCAGGACAGGGTCCGGGGAGCTGTTTTTT. This chain joins TRBV7-3 and TRBJ2-2; TRBD1 agrees at 8 bases. V dropped 0 bases and J dropped 6; count of bases not matched to a gene: 3. In germline, CDR1 is SGHTA, CDR2 FQGTGA. The CDR3 covers 15 residues.

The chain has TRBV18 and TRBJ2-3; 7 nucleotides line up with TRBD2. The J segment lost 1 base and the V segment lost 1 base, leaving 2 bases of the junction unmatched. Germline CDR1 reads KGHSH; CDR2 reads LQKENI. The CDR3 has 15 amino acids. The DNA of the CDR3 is TGTGCCAGCTCACCACGGGAGGGAGGCACAGATACGCAGTATTTT. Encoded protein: CASSPREGGTDTQYF.

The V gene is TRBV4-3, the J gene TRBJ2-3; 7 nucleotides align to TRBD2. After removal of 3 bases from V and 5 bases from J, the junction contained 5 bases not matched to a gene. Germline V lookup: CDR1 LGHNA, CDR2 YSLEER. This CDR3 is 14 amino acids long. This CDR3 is CASSQRTGGDTQYF. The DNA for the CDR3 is TGCGCCAGCAGCCAGAGGACGGGGGGAGATACGCAGTATTTT.

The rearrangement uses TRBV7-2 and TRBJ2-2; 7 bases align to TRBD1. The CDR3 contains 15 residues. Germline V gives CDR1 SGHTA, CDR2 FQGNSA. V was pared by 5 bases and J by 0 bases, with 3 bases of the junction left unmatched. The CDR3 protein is CASSVGQTNTGELFF. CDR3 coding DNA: TGTGCCAGCAGCGTGGGACAGACGAACACCGGGGAGCTGTTTTTT.

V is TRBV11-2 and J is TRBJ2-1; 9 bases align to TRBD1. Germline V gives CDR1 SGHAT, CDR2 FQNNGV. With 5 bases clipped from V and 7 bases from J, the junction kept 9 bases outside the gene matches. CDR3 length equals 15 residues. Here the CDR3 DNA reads TGTGCCAGCAGCGTGACAGGGGGTACGGTAAATGAGCAGTTCTTC. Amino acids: CASSVTGGTVNEQFF.

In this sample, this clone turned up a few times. In nucleotides, the CDR3 is TGTGCCAGCAGTCCTGTAGCGGCCTCCTACAATGAGCAGTTCTTC. Its translation: CASSPVAASYNEQFF. This rearrangement joins TRBV28 to TRBJ2-1, with D possibly TRBD2 on 6 matching bases. V lost 5 bases and J 0 bases, leaving 11 bases between the germline ends. Germline V CDR1 and CDR2: MDHEN, SYDVKM. This CDR3 is built from 15 residues. Drawing the rest from reference TRBV28 and TRBJ2-1, the complete variable domain is DVKVTQSSRYLVKRTGEKVFLECVQDMDHENMFWYRQDPGLGLRLIYFSYDVKMKEKGDIPEGYSVSREKKERFSLILESASTNQTSMYLCASSPVAASYNEQFFGPGTRLTVL.